Below, 26 T cell receptor beta chains from the same sample are listed, as sequenced in a study of cytomegalovirus exposure and HLA in healthy donors. PCR amplification relied on 60 Vbeta primers (plus 13 Jbeta primers). Clones were read by immunoSEQ multiplex PCR, and TCRdb kept only the in-frame ones, dropping some. The table lists about 210,000 clones, roughly 80% of them singletons. Sequencing was carried out using PBMCs. The receptor source for this set is a man between 25 and 39 years old in good health and CMV-seronegative.

The J gene is TRBJ1-2, the V gene TRBV6-6; D is perhaps TRBD1 (6 bases). V lost 3 bases, J lost 9 bases, and 14 bases lay in between. CDR3 size: 13 residues. Per the germline V gene, CDR1 is MNHNY and CDR2 is SVGAGI (reference sequence). CDR3 region: CASSYEGGESYTF. The CDR3 DNA reads TGTGCCAGCAGTTATGAAGGGGGGGAGAGCTACACCTTC.

This chain connects TRBV4-1 to TRBJ2-5; 12 bases are a match to TRBD1. V was clipped by 5 bases and J by 5 bases; unmatched bases: 12. Germline V CDR1 and CDR2: MGHRA, YSYEKL. The CDR3 has 17 amino acids. In DNA, the CDR3 is TGCGCCAGCAGCTCCCCGGGACAGGGGGCGGTGAGGGAGACCCAGTACTTC. It specifies CASSSPGQGAVRETQYF.

The genes are TRBV13 and TRBJ1-3; maybe TRBD1 (5 bases). The CDR3 spans 14 residues. Germline V CDR1 and CDR2: PRHDT, FYEKMQ (reference sequence). Trimming took 1 base from V and 4 from J, leaving 8 bases between them. The CDR3 sequence is CASSLADRGNTIYF. The CDR3 bases are TGTGCCAGCAGCTTAGCAGACAGAGGAAACACCATATATTTT.

CDR3 DNA: TGCAGCGTGCCGGGACAGCCGCCGGAGACCCAGTACTTC. It codes for CSVPGQPPETQYF. The chain joins TRBV29-1 to TRBJ2-5; 7 bases map to TRBD1. After removal of 6 bases from V and 5 bases from J, the junction contained 9 bases not matched to a gene. The CDR3 runs to 13 residues. CDR1 is SQVTM, CDR2 ANQGSEA, per germline.

The chain is built from TRBV11-2 and TRBJ1-1; possible D gene TRBD1, 6 bases. The length of the CDR3 is 15 residues. The V gene's germline CDR1 is SGHAT and CDR2 FQNNGV. Trimming shortened V by 6 bases and J by 7 bases, and 21 bases separated the two germline ends. CDR3 coding DNA: TGTGCCAGCAGGGCCAGCAATGGACAGCTCCTTGAAGCTTTCTTT. Its protein product is CASRASNGQLLEAFF.

This clone showed up just a few times. The V and J genes are TRBV13 and TRBJ2-1; 14 nucleotides align to TRBD2. The CDR3 runs to 17 residues. Trimming took 1 base from V and 12 from J; bases not matched to a gene: 11. Germline lookup yields CDR1 PRHDT and CDR2 FYEKMQ (reference sequence). In nucleotides, the CDR3 is TGTGCCAGCAGCTTAGTGGGGGGACTAGCGGGGGCCCGAGGGCAGTTCTTC. Its translation is CASSLVGGLAGARGQFF.

The J gene is TRBJ1-3, the V gene TRBV5-4; 10 bases are shared with TRBD1. The CDR3 is made up of 15 amino acids. The V and J ends lost 5 bases and 4 bases, in that order; junction bases with no gene match: 6. CDR1 and CDR2 (germline): SGHNT, YYREEE (reference sequence). The CDR3 nucleotides are TGTGCCAGCAGTTGGGGGACAGGGGACGGAAACACCATATATTTT. It translates to CASSWGTGDGNTIYF.

The chain carries TRBV13 and TRBJ1-2; TRBD1 agrees at 8 bases. CDR3 length equals 15 residues. Germline V gene sequence: CDR1 PRHDT, CDR2 FYEKMQ (reference sequence). J gave up 0 bases and V 4 bases, and 4 bases lay outside the gene matches. The CDR3 here is CASSWTGTANYGYTF. The CDR3 DNA reads as TGTGCCAGCAGCTGGACAGGGACCGCTAACTATGGCTACACCTTC. Complete variable domain (other parts from reference TRBV13 and TRBJ1-2): AAGVIQSPRHLIKEKRETATLKCYPIPRHDTVYWYQQGPGQDPQFLISFYEKMQSDKGSIPDRFSAQQFSDYHSELNMSSLELGDSALYFCASSWTGTANYGYTFGSGTRLTVV.

This rearrangement joins TRBV7-3 to TRBJ2-1; possibly TRBD1 for D (5 bases). This CDR3 contains 17 residues. V was cut by 5 bases and J by 1 base, with 18 bases left in between. Germline V CDR1 and CDR2: SGHTA, FQGTGA. The CDR3 sequence: CASSPEPRVGSYNEQFF. CDR3 DNA sequence: TGTGCCAGCAGCCCAGAACCCAGGGTAGGGTCCTACAATGAGCAGTTCTTC.

The chain is built from TRBV29-1 and TRBJ2-5; the D gene is possibly TRBD2 (6 bases). V lost 6 bases and J 0 bases, leaving 14 bases between the germline ends. From germline, CDR1 is SQVTM and CDR2 ANQGSEA. This CDR3 comprises 14 residues. CDR3 amino acids: CSVAGRLYQETQYF. The CDR3 DNA follows: TGCAGCGTGGCGGGGAGGTTGTACCAAGAGACCCAGTACTTC.

The rearrangement joins TRBV5-6 to TRBJ2-1; D is possibly TRBD2 (6 bases). The CDR3 totals 18 residues. V lost 1 base to trimming and J lost 4 bases, with 21 bases between them. The germline CDR1 and CDR2 sequences are SGHDT and YYEEEE. This chain's CDR3 is CASSLFTVWGVGYNEQFF. DNA of the CDR3: TGTGCCAGCAGCTTGTTTACGGTGTGGGGGGTGGGGTACAATGAGCAGTTCTTC. The variable domain in full, completed from reference TRBV5-6 and TRBJ2-1, reads DAGVTQSPTHLIKTRGQQVTLRCSPKSGHDTVSWYQQALGQGPQFIFQYYEEEERQRGNFPDRFSGHQFPNYSSELNVNALLLGDSALYLCASSLFTVWGVGYNEQFFGPGTRLTVL.

This rearrangement joins TRBV19 to TRBJ2-5; 8 bases are a match to TRBD1. This CDR3 has 14 amino acids. The V and J ends lost 3 bases and 4 bases, in that order; junction bases with no gene match: 4. Germline assignment: CDR1 LNHDA and CDR2 SQIVND (reference sequence). The CDR3 region is CASSIGTGIETQYF. The CDR3 DNA sequence: TGTGCCAGTAGTATCGGGACAGGTATAGAGACCCAGTACTTC.

The CDR3 sequence is CASRRGDTQYF. CDR3 bases: TGTGCCAGCAGACGGGGGGATACGCAGTATTTT. The chain couples TRBV28 to TRBJ2-3; possible D gene TRBD2, 6 bases. V was pared by 6 bases and J by 6 bases, with 7 bases between. Germline V gene data show CDR1 as MDHEN and CDR2 as SYDVKM. This CDR3 spans 11 amino acids.

The chain is built from TRBV2 and TRBJ1-2; a possible D gene is TRBD1 (5 bases). Germline lookup yields CDR1 SNHLY and CDR2 FYNNEI. Trimming took 7 bases from V and 8 from J, leaving 17 bases between them. The CDR3 consists of 13 residues. The CDR3 protein is CASMGGPLRGYTF. The CDR3 DNA is TGTGCCAGCATGGGGGGACCCCTACGAGGCTACACCTTC.

This chain uses TRBV6-1 with TRBJ1-2, with 7 positions matching TRBD1. Looked up from germline, CDR1 is MNHNS and CDR2 is SASEGT. The CDR3 is 13 residues long. V trimming: 6 bases; J trimming: 3 bases; junction bases outside the gene matches: 4. Written as DNA, the CDR3 is TGTGCCAGCAGACGCGGGACAGACTATGGCTACACCTTC. Amino acids: CASRRGTDYGYTF.

V and J are TRBV6-1 and TRBJ2-7, with TRBD1 matching over 9 bases. Trimming took 3 bases from V and 2 from J; bases not matched to a gene: 5. This CDR3 has 15 amino acids. The germline CDR1 and CDR2 sequences are MNHNS and SASEGT. CDR3 in amino acids: CASSEYGTGTYEQYF. Written as DNA, the CDR3 is TGTGCCAGCAGTGAGTACGGGACAGGGACCTACGAGCAGTACTTC.

The chain employs TRBV2 and TRBJ1-5; no reliable D call. This CDR3 has 15 amino acids. From germline, CDR1 is SNHLY and CDR2 FYNNEI. V gave up 7 bases and J gave up 7 bases, with 20 bases separating them. The CDR3 DNA follows: TGTGCCAGCACGTCCGCGACGGTTTCGGGACAGCCCCAGCATTTT. This sequence encodes CASTSATVSGQPQHF. The whole variable domain, filled in from reference TRBV2 and TRBJ1-5, reads EPEVTQTPSHQVTQMGQEVILRCVPISNHLYFYWYRQILGQKVEFLVSFYNNEISEKSEIFDDQFSVERPDGSNFTLKIRSTKLEDSAMYFCASTSATVSGQPQHFGDGTRLSIL.

As concerns this clone: One end of the junction varies from germline; a read error may be responsible. The chain carries TRBV7-9 and TRBJ2-7, with D perhaps TRBD1 (5 bases). This CDR3 has 13 amino acids. The V gene's germline CDR1 is SEHNR and CDR2 FQNEAQ (reference sequence). The CDR3 nucleotides are TGTTCCAGCAGCTCAGGGATCTCCTACGAGCAGTACTTC. Protein product: CSSSSGISYEQYF.

The chain has TRBV5-1 and TRBJ2-5; 8 bases line up with TRBD2. J was trimmed by 4 bases and V by 3 bases; bases with no gene match: 8. CDR3 length equals 15 residues. Germline CDR1 reads SGHRS; CDR2 reads YFSETQ. The CDR3 spells CASSSGGGTSETQYF. The CDR3 bases are TGCGCCAGCAGCTCGGGAGGGGGGACATCAGAGACCCAGTACTTC.

The genes are TRBV5-6 and TRBJ2-3; weak D call: TRBD2 (5 bases). The germline V and J ends were trimmed by 1 base and 0 bases, with 9 bases remaining between them. Germline CDR1 is SGHDT and CDR2 is YYEEEE. The CDR3 has 15 residues. CDR3 nucleotide sequence: TGTGCCAGCAGCTTGCCCGGGGTTAGCACAGATACGCAGTATTTT. Protein product: CASSLPGVSTDTQYF.

The chain is built from TRBV5-1 and TRBJ1-4; tentatively, D is TRBD1 (5 bases). This CDR3 spans 14 amino acids. The germline gives CDR1 SGHRS, CDR2 YFSETQ. V lost 0 bases to trimming and J lost 8 bases, with 11 bases between them. CDR3 sequence (DNA): TGCGCCAGCAGCTTGGAAGGGGATTCCGAAAAACTGTTTTTT. Translating it yields CASSLEGDSEKLFF.

This clone appeared once. The V and J genes are TRBV6-5 and TRBJ2-3; the D is unclear. Trimming cost V 4 bases and J 9 bases, with 11 bases left between them. CDR3 size: 12 residues. CDR1 and CDR2 from the germline V gene are MNHEY and SVGAGI. CDR3 sequence reads: CASSLSGLTQYF. DNA of the CDR3: TGTGCCAGCAGTTTATCAGGCTTGACGCAGTATTTT.

This sequence joins TRBV7-6 and TRBJ1-4; 7 nucleotides match TRBD1. CDR3 size: 16 residues. V lost 1 base to trimming and J lost 5 bases; unmatched junction nucleotides: 7. CDR1 and CDR2 from the germline V gene are SGHVS and FNYEAQ. CDR3 in amino acids: CASSLEGQPQNEKLFF. CDR3 nucleotide sequence: TGTGCCAGCAGCTTAGAGGGACAGCCCCAAAATGAAAAACTGTTTTTT.

The chain employs TRBV6-5 and TRBJ1-1; no firm D call. V lost 8 bases, J lost 5 bases, and 18 bases lay in between. CDR1 and CDR2 (germline): MNHEY, SVGAGI. This CDR3 spans 14 amino acids. The chain's CDR3 is CASGGHETNTEAFF. In DNA form, the CDR3 reads TGTGCCAGCGGAGGGCATGAGACGAATACTGAAGCTTTCTTT.

This clone was observed a few times. The genes are TRBV18 and TRBJ1-6, with 9 bases fitting TRBD1. The J segment lost 10 bases and the V segment lost 6 bases, leaving 7 bases of the junction unmatched. The V gene's germline CDR1 is KGHSH and CDR2 LQKENI. The CDR3 is 14 amino acids. CDR3 amino acids: CASSRDRAGSPLHF. DNA of the CDR3: TGTGCCAGCTCCCGGGACAGGGCCGGGTCACCCCTCCACTTT.

The J gene is TRBJ2-2, the V gene TRBV7-9, with a weak D call TRBD1 (5 bases). V shed 3 bases and J shed 0 bases, with 11 bases lying between them. Per the germline V gene, CDR1 is SEHNR and CDR2 is FQNEAQ (reference sequence). The CDR3 has 16 residues. CDR3 amino acids: CASSFLGESNTGELFF. CDR3 in DNA: TGTGCCAGCAGCTTCCTAGGGGAATCGAACACCGGGGAGCTGTTTTTT. Drawing the rest from reference TRBV7-9 and TRBJ2-2, the complete variable domain is DTGVSQNPRHKITKRGQNVTFRCDPISEHNRLYWYRQTLGQGPEFLTYFQNEAQLEKSRLLSDRFSAERPKGSFSTLEIQRTEQGDSAMYLCASSFLGESNTGELFFGEGSRLTVL.